The rows below give T cell receptor beta chains drawn from one sample of a study of OX40 agonist ivuxolimab in advanced cancers. Generated by immunoSEQ multiplex PCR, the TCRdb table keeps only in-frame clones and is missing some. The data show over 70,000 clones, roughly 91% seen once. Specimen: CD4+ or CD8+ T cells sorted from blood, collected in a trial of the OX40 agonist ivuxolimab. The receptors derive from an adult with an advanced solid tumor such as melanoma, head and neck, liver or kidney cancer. The CDR3 runs from the conserved cysteine through the conserved F or W. The order of the fields is clone size, V gene, J gene, D gene, CDR3 protein, CDR3 DNA. The D gene is left open where the match is weak. A clone size is listed for some rows: how often the clone was seen (once, few, many), or a class if it is expanded.

clone size: .
V gene: TRBV18
J gene: TRBJ1-5
D gene: TRBD1
CDR3 protein: CASSPGTGPNQPQHF
CDR3 DNA: TGTGCCAGCTCCCCCGGGACAGGGCCCAATCAGCCCCAGCATTTT

clone size: .
V gene: TRBV10-3
J gene: TRBJ2-3
D gene: .
CDR3 protein: CAIGFPGTDTQYF
CDR3 DNA: TGTGCCATCGGCTTCCCCGGGACAGATACGCAGTATTTT

clone size: few
V gene: TRBV4-1
J gene: TRBJ2-1
D gene: .
CDR3 protein: CASSQDSVVTYNEQFF
CDR3 DNA: TGCGCCAGCAGCCAAGATTCCGTAGTTACCTACAATGAGCAGTTCTTC

clone size: .
V gene: TRBV5-1
J gene: TRBJ2-7
D gene: .
CDR3 protein: CASSLESGKDEQYF
CDR3 DNA: TGCGCCAGCAGCTTGGAGTCAGGGAAGGACGAGCAGTACTTC

clone size: .
V gene: TRBV2
J gene: TRBJ2-1
D gene: .
CDR3 protein: CASSSQGLTYNEQFF
CDR3 DNA: TGTGCCAGCAGTAGCCAGGGACTGACTTACAATGAGCAGTTCTTC

clone size: .
V gene: TRBV7-8
J gene: TRBJ2-1
D gene: .
CDR3 protein: CASSSPAAGRNEQFF
CDR3 DNA: TGTGCCAGCAGCTCCCCCGCGGCAGGGCGGAATGAGCAGTTCTTC

clone size: .
V gene: TRBV7-2
J gene: TRBJ1-2
D gene: TRBD1
CDR3 protein: CASSLGIGTGYFYGYTF
CDR3 DNA: TGTGCCAGCAGCTTAGGAATAGGGACAGGATATTTCTATGGCTACACCTTC

clone size: .
V gene: TRBV28
J gene: TRBJ2-7
D gene: TRBD1
CDR3 protein: CASYPGTGRDEQYF
CDR3 DNA: TGTGCCAGCTATCCCGGGACAGGGCGAGACGAGCAGTACTTC

clone size: .
V gene: TRBV23-1
J gene: TRBJ1-5
D gene: .
CDR3 protein: CASSPRVDQPQHF
CDR3 DNA: TGCGCCAGCAGCCCCCGAGTAGATCAGCCCCAGCATTTT

clone size: .
V gene: TRBV4-1
J gene: TRBJ2-5
D gene: .
CDR3 protein: CASSLSPAYQETQYF
CDR3 DNA: TGCGCCAGCAGCCTATCCCCGGCGTACCAAGAGACCCAGTACTTC

clone size: .
V gene: TRBV11-2
J gene: TRBJ2-7
D gene: TRBD2
CDR3 protein: CASSLVLAGDYEQYF
CDR3 DNA: TGTGCCAGCAGCTTAGTCCTAGCGGGAGACTACGAGCAGTACTTC

clone size: few
V gene: TRBV5-1
J gene: TRBJ1-1
D gene: .
CDR3 protein: CASREGGLANTEAFF
CDR3 DNA: TGCGCCAGCAGGGAAGGGGGACTCGCGAACACTGAAGCTTTCTTT

clone size: .
V gene: TRBV2
J gene: TRBJ2-1
D gene: TRBD1
CDR3 protein: CASSEAAGGRNEQFF
CDR3 DNA: TGTGCCAGCTCGGAGGCGGCAGGGGGCCGTAATGAGCAGTTCTTC

clone size: .
V gene: TRBV6-5
J gene: TRBJ1-5
D gene: .
CDR3 protein: CASSKQGLINQPQHF
CDR3 DNA: TGTGCCAGCAGTAAACAGGGTTTGATCAATCAGCCCCAGCATTTT

clone size: .
V gene: TRBV11-2
J gene: TRBJ1-2
D gene: TRBD1
CDR3 protein: CASSLAQGAGYGYTF
CDR3 DNA: TGTGCCAGCAGCTTAGCGCAGGGGGCCGGCTATGGCTACACCTTC

clone size: .
V gene: TRBV6-6
J gene: TRBJ2-7
D gene: .
CDR3 protein: CASNTRTLGSQQYF
CDR3 DNA: TGTGCCAGCAATACGCGGACTCTTGGGAGTCAGCAGTACTTC

clone size: .
V gene: TRBV4-2
J gene: TRBJ1-5
D gene: .
CDR3 protein: CASSPGGGTYSNQPQHF
CDR3 DNA: TGTGCCAGCAGCCCGGGGGGGGGTACTTATAGCAATCAGCCCCAGCATTTT

clone size: .
V gene: TRBV5-6
J gene: TRBJ1-2
D gene: TRBD1
CDR3 protein: CASSLAPGQGYGYTF
CDR3 DNA: TGTGCCAGCAGCTTGGCCCCGGGACAGGGGTATGGCTACACCTTC

clone size: .
V gene: TRBV9
J gene: TRBJ2-7
D gene: .
CDR3 protein: CASSGGGGSMDEQYF
CDR3 DNA: TGTGCCAGCAGCGGAGGGGGCGGGAGTATGGACGAGCAGTACTTC

clone size: .
V gene: TRBV5-6
J gene: TRBJ1-3
D gene: TRBD1
CDR3 protein: CASSEQKQGQLAGNTIYF
CDR3 DNA: TGTGCCAGCAGCGAACAAAAACAGGGGCAGCTTGCTGGAAACACCATATATTTT

clone size: .
V gene: TRBV4-1
J gene: TRBJ1-5
D gene: .
CDR3 protein: CASSQDRTALQPQHF
CDR3 DNA: TGCGCCAGCAGCCAAGACCGGACAGCTCTTCAGCCCCAGCATTTT

clone size: once
V gene: TRBV7-9
J gene: TRBJ2-1
D gene: TRBD2
CDR3 protein: CASSLAGWEGSSYNEQFF
CDR3 DNA: TGTGCCAGCAGCTTAGCTGGGTGGGAGGGGAGCTCCTACAATGAGCAGTTCTTC

clone size: .
V gene: TRBV11-1
J gene: TRBJ2-3
D gene: TRBD2
CDR3 protein: CASSFGLETDTQYF
CDR3 DNA: TGTGCCAGCAGCTTCGGACTAGAGACAGATACGCAGTATTTT

clone size: .
V gene: TRBV5-1
J gene: TRBJ2-7
D gene: TRBD1
CDR3 protein: CASSLPGTGVHEQYF
CDR3 DNA: TGCGCCAGCAGCTTGCCAGGGACAGGGGTGCACGAGCAGTACTTC

clone size: .
V gene: TRBV5-8
J gene: TRBJ1-3
D gene: .
CDR3 protein: CASSLEWGTYGNTIYF
CDR3 DNA: TGTGCCAGCAGCTTGGAATGGGGGACGTACGGAAACACCATATATTTT

clone size: .
V gene: TRBV18
J gene: TRBJ1-5
D gene: .
CDR3 protein: CASSPGNNQPQHF
CDR3 DNA: TGTGCCAGCTCACCAGGGAACAATCAGCCCCAGCATTTT

clone size: .
V gene: TRBV7-8
J gene: TRBJ2-5
D gene: .
CDR3 protein: CASRPGMVETQYF
CDR3 DNA: TGTGCCAGCAGGCCAGGGATGGTAGAGACCCAGTACTTC